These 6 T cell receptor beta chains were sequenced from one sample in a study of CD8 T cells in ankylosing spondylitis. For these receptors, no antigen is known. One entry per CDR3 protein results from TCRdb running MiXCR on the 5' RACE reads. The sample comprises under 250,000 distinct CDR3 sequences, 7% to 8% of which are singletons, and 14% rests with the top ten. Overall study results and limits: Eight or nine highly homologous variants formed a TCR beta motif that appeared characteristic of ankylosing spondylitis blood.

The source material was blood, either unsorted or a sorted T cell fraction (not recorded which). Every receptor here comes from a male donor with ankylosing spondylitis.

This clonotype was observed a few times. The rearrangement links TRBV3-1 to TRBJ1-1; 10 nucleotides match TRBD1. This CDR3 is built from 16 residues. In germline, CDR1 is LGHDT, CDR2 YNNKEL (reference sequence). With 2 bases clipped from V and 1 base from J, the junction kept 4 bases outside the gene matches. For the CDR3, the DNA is TGTGCCAGCAGCCAACCGGACAGGGGGGAGAACACTGAAGCTTTCTTT. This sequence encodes CASSQPDRGENTEAFF.

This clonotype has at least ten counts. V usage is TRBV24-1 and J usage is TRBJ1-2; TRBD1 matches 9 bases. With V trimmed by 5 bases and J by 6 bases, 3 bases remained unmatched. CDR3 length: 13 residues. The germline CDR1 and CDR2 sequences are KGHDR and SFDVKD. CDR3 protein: CATSGTGGDGYTF. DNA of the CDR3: TGTGCCACCAGTGGAACAGGGGGCGATGGCTACACCTTC.

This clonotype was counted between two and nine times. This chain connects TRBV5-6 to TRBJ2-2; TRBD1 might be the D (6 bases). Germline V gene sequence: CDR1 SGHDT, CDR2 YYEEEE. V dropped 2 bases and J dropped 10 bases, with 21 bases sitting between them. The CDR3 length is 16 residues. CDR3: CASSLVSAGARAELFF. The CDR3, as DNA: TGTGCCAGCAGCTTAGTTTCAGCAGGGGCAAGAGCGGAGCTGTTTTTT.

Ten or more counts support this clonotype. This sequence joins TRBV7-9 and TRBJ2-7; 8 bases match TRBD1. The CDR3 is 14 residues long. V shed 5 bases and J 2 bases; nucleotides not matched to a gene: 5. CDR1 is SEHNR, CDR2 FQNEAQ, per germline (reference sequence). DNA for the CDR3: TGTGCCAGCAGCCCGATGGGACAGGCCTACGAGCAGTACTTC. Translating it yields CASSPMGQAYEQYF.

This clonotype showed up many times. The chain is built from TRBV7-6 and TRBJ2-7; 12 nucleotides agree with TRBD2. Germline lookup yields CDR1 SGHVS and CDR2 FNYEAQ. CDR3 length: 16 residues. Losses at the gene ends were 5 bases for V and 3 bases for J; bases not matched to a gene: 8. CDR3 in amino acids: CASSLLTSGSIYEQYF. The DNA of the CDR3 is TGTGCCAGCAGCCTTTTGACTAGCGGGAGTATCTACGAGCAGTACTTC.

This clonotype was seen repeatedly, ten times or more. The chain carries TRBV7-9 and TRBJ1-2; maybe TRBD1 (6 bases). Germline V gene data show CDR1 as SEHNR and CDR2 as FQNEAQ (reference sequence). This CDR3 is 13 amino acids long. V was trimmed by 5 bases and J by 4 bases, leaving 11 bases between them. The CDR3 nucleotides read TGTGCCAGCAGCACCGGGACAAGCTATGGCTACACCTTC. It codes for CASSTGTSYGYTF.